This is a list of T cell receptor beta chains from one sample in a study of cytomegalovirus exposure and HLA in healthy donors. Profiling relied on immunoSEQ multiplex PCR, and the TCRdb table lists in-frame clones only, not all of them. The sample includes about 110,000 clones, more than 65% of them seen just once. Sequencing input: PBMCs. All receptors derive from a male donor in good health and CMV-seronegative. Each CDR3 is given with its conserved first and last residue. Fields, in order: V gene, J gene, clone size, D gene, CDR3 protein, CDR3 DNA. D genes are given only for firm matches. Clone size appears in some rows only: once, few, many, or a class for an expanded clone.

>TRBV27|TRBJ2-1|.|.
CASSLTGSEQFF
TGTGCCAGCAGTTTGACTGGCAGTGAGCAGTTCTTC
>TRBV4-1|TRBJ2-7|.|.
CASSRPDNEQYF
TGCGCCAGCAGCCGACCGGACAACGAGCAGTACTTC
>TRBV4-1|TRBJ2-7|few|TRBD1
CASSLGQNIYEQYF
TGCGCCAGCAGCCTGGGACAGAATATCTACGAGCAGTACTTC
>TRBV6-4|TRBJ2-5|.|.
CASSETAEGTQYF
TGTGCCAGCAGTGAAACGGCAGAGGGGACCCAGTACTTC
>TRBV5-1|TRBJ2-4|.|.
CASRPEPWAVKNIQYF
TGCGCCAGCCGACCCGAACCATGGGCAGTGAAAAACATTCAGTACTTC
>TRBV19|TRBJ2-3|once|TRBD2
CASRRRTSGLDTQYF
TGTGCCAGCCGACGCCGGACTAGCGGACTAGATACGCAGTATTTT
>TRBV6-1|TRBJ2-3|few|.
CASSEPGTQYF
TGTGCCAGCAGTGAACCGGGTACGCAGTATTTT
>TRBV4-1|TRBJ2-7|.|TRBD1
CASRGTGVLSYEQYF
TGCGCCAGCAGGGGGACAGGGGTTCTATCCTACGAGCAGTACTTC
>TRBV18|TRBJ2-3|.|.
CASSLSQLVRPDTQYF
TGTGCCAGCTCACTCTCACAACTAGTGCGGCCAGATACGCAGTATTTT
>TRBV9|TRBJ2-1|.|TRBD2
CASSAIWTSGVAYNEQFF
TGTGCCAGCAGCGCGATCTGGACTAGCGGGGTGGCTTACAATGAGCAGTTCTTC
>TRBV25-1|TRBJ2-7|.|.
CASSERVDYEQYF
TGTGCCAGCAGTGAAAGGGTAGACTACGAGCAGTACTTC
>TRBV27|TRBJ2-1|.|TRBD1
CASSLSLGQGGDNEQFF
TGTGCCAGCAGTTTATCCTTGGGACAGGGAGGAGACAATGAGCAGTTCTTC
>TRBV9|TRBJ2-3|.|TRBD1
CASSAGQGTDTQYF
TGTGCCAGCAGCGCGGGACAGGGCACAGATACGCAGTATTTT
>TRBV30|TRBJ2-1|.|TRBD2
CAWREGLAGYNEQFF
TGTGCCTGGAGAGAGGGACTAGCTGGTTACAATGAGCAGTTCTTC
>TRBV30|TRBJ2-1|.|TRBD2
CAWSLTSGRREQFF
TGTGCCTGGTCATTGACTAGCGGGAGACGGGAGCAGTTCTTC
>TRBV6-1|TRBJ1-2|.|.
CASRKGGYTF
TGTGCCAGCAGGAAGGGGGGCTACACCTTC
>TRBV4-2|TRBJ2-1|.|TRBD2
CASSQTSGRANEQFF
TGTGCCAGCAGCCAGACTAGCGGGAGGGCCAATGAGCAGTTCTTC
>TRBV6-8|TRBJ1-5|.|.
CASRHPPGRNQPQHF
TGTGCCAGCAGACATCCCCCAGGGAGGAATCAGCCCCAGCATTTT
>TRBV6-5|TRBJ2-1|.|.
CASSSRQSSYNEQFF
TGTGCCAGCAGTTCTAGGCAGAGCTCCTACAATGAGCAGTTCTTC
>TRBV27|TRBJ1-1|.|.
CASSLSWADTEAFF
TGTGCCAGCAGTTTATCGTGGGCAGACACTGAAGCTTTCTTT
>TRBV7-6|TRBJ2-5|few|TRBD1
CASSPGTVSTLYQETQYF
TGTGCCAGCAGCCCAGGGACAGTATCTACCTTGTACCAAGAGACCCAGTACTTC
>TRBV10-2|TRBJ1-2|.|.
CASSLGATPNYGYTF
TGCGCCAGCAGCCTTGGAGCTACACCTAACTATGGCTACACCTTC
>TRBV6-1|TRBJ2-7|.|TRBD2
CASRGLAGSSYEQYF
TGTGCCAGCAGAGGACTAGCGGGTAGCTCCTACGAGCAGTACTTC
>TRBV7-9|TRBJ2-1|once|TRBD2
CASSLMGQTSGSYNEQFF
TGTGCCAGCAGCTTAATGGGGCAAACTAGCGGGAGTTACAATGAGCAGTTCTTC
>TRBV27|TRBJ2-1|few|.
CASSGATSFDEQFF
TGTGCCAGCAGCGGGGCCACTAGCTTCGATGAGCAGTTCTTC
>TRBV28|TRBJ2-7|.|TRBD1
CASSLTGSYEQYF
TGTGCCAGCAGTCTGACAGGGTCCTACGAGCAGTACTTC
>TRBV25-1|TRBJ2-5|.|.
CASSEAGRNQETQYF
TGTGCCAGCAGTGAAGCGGGCAGAAACCAAGAGACCCAGTACTTC
>TRBV19|TRBJ1-5|.|TRBD1
CASSIVGQGENQPQHF
TGTGCCAGTAGTATAGTCGGACAGGGGGAGAATCAGCCCCAGCATTTT
>TRBV5-6|TRBJ2-1|few|TRBD2
CASSPGGGSSYNEQFF
TGTGCCAGCAGCCCGGGTGGCGGGAGCTCCTACAATGAGCAGTTCTTC
>TRBV5-5|TRBJ1-1|few|.
CASSLEGHMNTEAFF
TGTGCCAGCAGCTTAGAGGGACATATGAACACTGAAGCTTTCTTT
>TRBV28|TRBJ1-1|.|TRBD1
CASSQGAITEAFF
TGTGCCAGCAGTCAGGGGGCAATCACTGAAGCTTTCTTT
>TRBV6-6|TRBJ2-7|.|.
CASSYSYAGNHYEQYF
TGTGCCAGCAGTTACTCGTACGCCGGGAACCACTACGAGCAGTACTTC
>TRBV19|TRBJ1-2|once|.
CASSYRVNYGYTF
TGTGCCAGTAGTTACAGGGTGAACTATGGCTACACCTTC
>TRBV5-1|TRBJ1-1|.|TRBD1
CASSAETRTGWTEAFF
TGCGCCAGCAGCGCCGAAACTCGGACAGGGTGGACTGAAGCTTTCTTT
>TRBV5-1|TRBJ2-2|.|TRBD1
CASSLWDRVTGELFF
TGCGCCAGCAGCTTGTGGGACAGGGTCACCGGGGAGCTGTTTTTT
>TRBV27|TRBJ2-1|.|TRBD2
CASSWTSGSVQGNEQFF
TGTGCCAGCAGTTGGACTAGCGGGAGCGTGCAGGGCAATGAGCAGTTCTTC
>TRBV19|TRBJ1-2|.|.
CASMTRGLAGYTF
TGTGCCAGTATGACCCGCGGCTTGGCGGGCTACACCTTC
>TRBV27|TRBJ1-2|.|TRBD1
CASSLSRGRGYTF
TGTGCCAGCAGTTTATCGAGGGGGCGGGGCTACACCTTC
>TRBV6-5|TRBJ1-3|few|TRBD1
CASSLQGNSGNTIYF
TGTGCCAGCAGTCTACAGGGGAACTCTGGAAACACCATATATTTT
>TRBV28|TRBJ1-1|once|.
CASRWGRTEAFF
TGTGCCAGCAGATGGGGCAGGACTGAAGCTTTCTTT
>TRBV10-1|TRBJ2-7|.|TRBD2
CASSDLAASYEQYF
TGCGCCAGCAGTGATCTAGCGGCATCCTACGAGCAGTACTTC
>TRBV4-1|TRBJ2-7|.|.
CASSHRVPDEQYF
TGCGCCAGCAGCCACAGGGTACCCGACGAGCAGTACTTC